The 32 T cell receptor beta chains reported below all come from one sample, sequenced in a study of CD8 T cells in Susac syndrome. Random hexamers were used to reverse transcribe roughly 0.45 to 1 ug of RNA. MiXCR was run by TCRdb on the immunoSEQ multiplex PCR reads, yielding one entry per CDR3 protein. The sample shows about 100,000 distinct CDR3 sequences, 95% of them seen only once. The sample comprised CD8+ T cells from PBMCs. All receptors come from a human donor with Susac syndrome.

The rearrangement links TRBV5-1 to TRBJ2-1, with 10 nucleotides matching TRBD2. The trim removed 4 bases at V and 8 bases at J, leaving 12 bases unmatched. Germline V lookup: CDR1 SGHRS, CDR2 YFSETQ. The CDR3 is 16 residues long. The CDR3 region has the DNA TGCGCCAGCAGCCCGGGACTAGCGCAAAGAGGGGATGAGCAGTTCTTC. Its protein is CASSPGLAQRGDEQFF.

The J gene is TRBJ2-7, the V gene TRBV28, with D possibly TRBD2 on 5 matching bases. Deletions cut 9 bases from V and 3 bases from J, with 9 bases between. Germline CDR1 and CDR2: MDHEN and SYDVKM. The CDR3 loop spans 11 amino acids. The CDR3 region is CASGGNYEQYF. CDR3 sequence (DNA): TGTGCCAGTGGAGGTAACTACGAGCAGTACTTC.

This rearrangement joins TRBV28 to TRBJ2-5; D unresolved. V was shortened by 2 bases and J by 5 bases, with 9 bases between the two germline ends. The CDR3 is 13 amino acids. Germline V gene data show CDR1 as MDHEN and CDR2 as SYDVKM. The CDR3 here is CASSLRNPETQYF. The CDR3 nucleotides are TGTGCCAGCAGTTTACGAAACCCGGAGACCCAGTACTTC.

This rearrangement joins TRBV11-2 to TRBJ2-6, with a possible D match to TRBD2 (6 bases). Germline CDR1 is SGHAT and CDR2 is FQNNGV. Trimming removed 5 bases at V and 8 bases at J, with 13 bases between. The CDR3 runs 14 residues. CDR3 sequence reads: CASSPPGLSNVLTF. Written as DNA, the CDR3 is TGTGCCAGCAGCCCGCCGGGACTTTCCAACGTCCTGACTTTC. The whole variable domain, remainder taken from reference TRBV11-2 and TRBJ2-6, is EAGVAQSPRYKIIEKRQSVAFWCNPISGHATLYWYQQILGQGPKLLIQFQNNGVVDDSQLPKDRFSAERLKGVDSTLKIQPAKLEDSAVYLCASSPPGLSNVLTFGAGSRLTVL.

The rearrangement links TRBV14 to TRBJ2-7; D tentatively reads TRBD1 or TRBD2 (5 bases each). CDR3 length equals 13 residues. The germline gives CDR1 SGHDN, CDR2 FVKESK. V shed 2 bases and J shed 5 bases, with 10 bases lying between them. The CDR3 DNA reads TGTGCCAGCAGCCAATGGGGGACCAACGAGCAGTACTTC. This translates into CASSQWGTNEQYF.

The chain joins TRBV20-1 to TRBJ2-1; TRBD2 might be the D (5 bases). The CDR3 totals 13 residues. V lost 3 bases and J 6 bases, leaving 12 bases between the germline ends. Per germline, CDR1 DFQATT and CDR2 SNEGSKA (reference sequence). CDR3 DNA sequence: TGCAGTGCTAGCCGTGGACTTGTCAATGAGCAGTTCTTC. Encoded protein: CSASRGLVNEQFF.

The V and J genes are TRBV19 and TRBJ2-7; D remains unclear. The germline V gene has CDR1 LNHDA and CDR2 SQIVND (reference sequence). V was clipped by 5 bases and J by 2 bases, with 13 bases between them. The CDR3 has 14 residues. The CDR3 loop is CASSGQVPTYEQYF. DNA for the CDR3: TGTGCCAGTAGTGGGCAGGTCCCCACCTACGAGCAGTACTTC.

CDR3 DNA sequence: TGTGCCAGCTCACCGACAGGGGGAGAGACCCAGTACTTC. Its translation: CASSPTGGETQYF. The rearrangement links TRBV18 to TRBJ2-5, with 9 bases fitting TRBD1. The V gene end was trimmed by 3 bases and the J gene end by 4 bases; junction bases not matched to a gene: 0. Germline V gene sequence: CDR1 KGHSH, CDR2 LQKENI. This CDR3 region has 13 residues.

The rearrangement joins TRBV20-1 to TRBJ2-3; unclear D gene. The V end lost 0 bases, the J end lost 2 bases, and 12 bases lay between the germline ends. Germline lookup yields CDR1 DFQATT and CDR2 SNEGSKA (reference sequence). This CDR3 has 15 residues. This CDR3 reads CSARDQLSATDTQYF. CDR3 DNA: TGCAGTGCTAGAGATCAGTTGAGTGCCACAGATACGCAGTATTTT.

The chain uses TRBV11-2 and TRBJ2-2; TRBD1 or TRBD2 may be the D gene (5 bases each). This CDR3 region has 12 residues. The ends were cut back, 5 bases at V and 7 bases at J, with 8 bases in the middle. Germline V gene data show CDR1 as SGHAT and CDR2 as FQNNGV. The CDR3 nucleotides read TGTGCCAGCAGCGATGGGGGCGGGGAGCTGTTTTTT. It codes for CASSDGGGELFF.

The rearrangement joins TRBV20-1 to TRBJ1-5, with D tentatively TRBD1 (5 bases). This CDR3 contains 14 residues. The V end was cut by 6 bases, the J end by 2 bases, with 14 bases between. Germline CDR1 and CDR2: DFQATT and SNEGSKA (reference sequence). The CDR3 bases are TGCAGTGCCATTTGGGCCAGGGGCAATCAGCCCCAGCATTTT. Translation: CSAIWARGNQPQHF.

J is TRBJ2-1 and V is TRBV12-3 or TRBV12-4; D assignment may be TRBD1 or TRBD2 (5 bases each). This CDR3 has 13 residues. The V gene lost 8 bases and the J gene lost 7 bases, with 15 bases spanning the gap. The CDR3: CASLGEWGNEQFF. The CDR3 nucleotides are TGTGCCAGCCTGGGGGAGTGGGGGAATGAGCAGTTCTTC.

V usage is TRBV28 and J usage is TRBJ1-5, with D maybe TRBD1 (5 bases). The CDR3 loop spans 13 amino acids. The germline CDR1 and CDR2 sequences are MDHEN and SYDVKM. Trimming shortened V by 10 bases and J by 3 bases, and 13 bases separated the two germline ends. The CDR3 DNA reads as TGTGCCACCGAACGACAGCACAATCAGCCCCAGCATTTT. Encoded protein: CATERQHNQPQHF.

The chain employs TRBV19 and TRBJ1-1; no definite D call. Germline values: CDR1 LNHDA, CDR2 SQIVND (reference sequence). The CDR3 runs to 14 residues. Trimming took 0 bases from V and 2 from J, leaving 7 bases between them. For the CDR3, the DNA is TGTGCCAGTAGTATAGAGCAGACCAACACTGAAGCTTTCTTT. It codes for CASSIEQTNTEAFF.

V is TRBV12-5 and J is TRBJ2-1, with D maybe TRBD2 (6 bases). The CDR3 loop spans 14 amino acids. The V and J ends lost 0 bases and 10 bases respectively, with 13 bases between them. Germline loops: CDR1 LGHNT, CDR2 FRNRAP. The CDR3 loop is CASGLVRPGVEQFF. As DNA, the CDR3 is TGTGCTAGTGGTTTGGTAAGGCCGGGGGTCGAGCAGTTCTTC.

The chain has TRBV23-1 and TRBJ1-1; possible D gene TRBD1, 6 bases. TRBV23-1 has ORF status, its function being uncertain. CDR3 size: 15 residues. V lost 8 bases and J lost 3, with 19 bases in between. CDR3 loop: CASGPDRSRDTEAFF. CDR3 bases: TGCGCCAGCGGTCCCGACAGGAGTCGGGACACTGAAGCTTTCTTT.

V usage is TRBV13 and J usage is TRBJ2-7; D perhaps matches TRBD2 (6 bases). This CDR3 contains 16 residues. Germline loops: CDR1 PRHDT, CDR2 FYEKMQ (reference sequence). The ends were cut back, 4 bases at V and 0 bases at J, with 16 bases in the middle. CDR3 DNA sequence: TGTGCCAGCAGCTCCTCCGGGACTTCGAGCTCCTACGAGCAGTACTTC. Translating it yields CASSSSGTSSSYEQYF.

The CDR3 is CASSLTTSGPQETQYF. CDR3 coding DNA: TGTGCCAGCAGCCTAACGACTAGCGGCCCGCAAGAGACCCAGTACTTC. This chain links TRBV7-9 with TRBJ2-5, with 9 bases that match TRBD2. This CDR3 contains 16 residues. The V gene end was trimmed by 5 bases and the J gene end by 2 bases; junction bases not matched to a gene: 9. CDR1 SEHNR and CDR2 FQNEAQ come from the germline V gene (reference sequence).

The chain joins TRBV19 to TRBJ1-6; TRBD1 matches at 7 bases. CDR3 length: 13 residues. The V gene end was trimmed by 5 bases and the J gene end by 13 bases; junction bases not matched to a gene: 8. Germline V gene lookup returns CDR1 LNHDA and CDR2 SQIVND (reference sequence). CDR3 in DNA: TGTGCCAGTAGTGACAGGGAAATAGCGCCCCTCCACTTT. It specifies CASSDREIAPLHF.

The chain has TRBV6-1 and TRBJ2-1, with TRBD1 identical over 9 bases. Germline V CDR1 and CDR2: MNHNS, SASEGT. CDR3 size: 17 residues. V shed 4 bases and J 8 bases; nucleotides not matched to a gene: 15. The CDR3 region has the DNA TGTGCCAGCAGTGCAGACCGGGACAGGGCGGTTCGGGATGAGCAGTTCTTC. It encodes CASSADRDRAVRDEQFF.

The chain employs TRBV24-1 and TRBJ2-1, with 9 bases identical to TRBD1. Germline V CDR1 and CDR2: KGHDR, SFDVKD. This CDR3 has 16 residues. J lost 2 bases, V lost 4 bases, and 5 bases had no gene match. CDR3 nucleotide sequence: TGTGCCACCAGTGACTCCGGGACAGGGACCTACAATGAGCAGTTCTTC. Its translation: CATSDSGTGTYNEQFF.

The J gene is TRBJ2-1, the V gene TRBV12-3 or TRBV12-4; D is possibly TRBD2 (7 bases). Between the trimmed V and J ends, which lost 6 bases and 7 bases, there was a span of 16 bases. There are 14 residues in the CDR3. The CDR3 DNA follows: TGTGCCAGCAGCCTAGCCGGGGGGCATAATGAGCAGTTCTTC. The encoded protein is CASSLAGGHNEQFF.

CDR3 region: CASMQVGGGLGTGELFF. The CDR3 coding sequence is TGTGCCAGCATGCAAGTCGGAGGGGGCTTAGGCACCGGGGAGCTGTTTTTT. The rearrangement links TRBV6-1 to TRBJ2-2; D possibly corresponds to TRBD1 (7 bases). The CDR3 runs to 17 residues. Looked up from germline, CDR1 is MNHNS and CDR2 is SASEGT. Trimming removed 7 bases at V and 4 bases at J, with 22 bases between.

This sequence joins TRBV7-9 and TRBJ2-2, with D tentatively TRBD1 (6 bases). Trimming pared 0 bases from V and 2 bases from J, leaving 7 bases between. CDR1 and CDR2 from the germline V gene are SEHNR and FQNEAQ (reference sequence). There are 15 residues in the CDR3. CDR3 sequence: CASSLADRNTGELFF. The CDR3 nucleotides read TGTGCCAGCAGCTTAGCGGACAGAAACACCGGGGAGCTGTTTTTT.

The chain employs TRBV3-1 and TRBJ2-5; TRBD2 matches 8 bases. The CDR3 is 16 amino acids. Trimming took 0 bases from V and 4 from J; bases not matched to a gene: 7. The germline CDR1 and CDR2 sequences are LGHDT and YNNKEL (reference sequence). As DNA, the CDR3 is TGTGCCAGCAGCCAAGATGGGGGGCGGGGGGTAGAGACCCAGTACTTC. This translates into CASSQDGGRGVETQYF.

The chain links TRBV5-1 to TRBJ1-1, with a possible D match to TRBD1 (5 bases). Germline V lookup: CDR1 SGHRS, CDR2 YFSETQ. The ends were cut back, 1 base at V and 5 bases at J, with 12 bases in the middle. This CDR3 has 14 amino acids. DNA of the CDR3: TGCGCCAGCAGCTTGTCGAGCGGGGGTACTGAAGCTTTCTTT. Protein sequence: CASSLSSGGTEAFF.

This chain uses TRBV5-4 with TRBJ1-5; D not certain. Trimming left V 0 bases short and J 3 bases short, with 1 base between. The CDR3 is made up of 12 amino acids. Per the germline V gene, CDR1 is SGHNT and CDR2 is YYREEE (reference sequence). The CDR3 region has the DNA TGTGCCAGCAGCTTGGACAATCAGCCCCAGCATTTT. It specifies CASSLDNQPQHF. The complete variable domain, with remaining parts taken from reference TRBV5-4 and TRBJ1-5, reads ETGVTQSPTHLIKTRGQQVTLRCSSQSGHNTVSWYQQALGQGPQFIFQYYREEENGRGNFPPRFSGLQFPNYSSELNVNALELDDSALYLCASSLDNQPQHFGDGTRLSIL.

The chain carries TRBV6-4 and TRBJ2-3, with 10 bases lining up with TRBD2. V was pared by 2 bases and J by 4 bases, with 0 bases of the junction left unmatched. From germline, CDR1 is MRHNA and CDR2 SNTAGT. CDR3 length: 14 amino acids. As DNA, the CDR3 is TGTGCCAGCAGTGACACTAGCGGGGCAGATACGCAGTATTTT. This encodes CASSDTSGADTQYF.

The chain is built from TRBV18 and TRBJ2-2; no reliable D call. The V gene's germline CDR1 is KGHSH and CDR2 LQKENI. V was trimmed by 8 bases and J by 3 bases, leaving 10 bases between them. The CDR3 runs 13 residues. CDR3 in DNA: TGTGCCAGCGCACGGACCTACACCGGGGAGCTGTTTTTT. It encodes CASARTYTGELFF. Supplemented by reference TRBV18 and TRBJ2-2, the full variable domain reads NAGVMQNPRHLVRRRGQEARLRCSPMKGHSHVYWYRQLPEEGLKFMVYLQKENIIDESGMPKERFSAEFPKEGPSILRIQQVVRGDSAAYFCASARTYTGELFFGEGSRLTVL.

The V call is TRBV5-1, the J call TRBJ2-1, with 10 bases lining up with TRBD2. Germline CDR1 is SGHRS and CDR2 is YFSETQ. J lost 9 bases, V lost 4 bases, and 10 bases had no gene match. This CDR3 contains 15 residues. CDR3 nucleotide sequence: TGCGCCAGCAGCCCGGGGCTAGCGGGAGTGGGTGAGCAGTTCTTC. This sequence encodes CASSPGLAGVGEQFF.

This sequence joins TRBV4-2 and TRBJ1-5; tentatively, D is TRBD1 (5 bases). With 0 bases removed from V and 4 bases from J, the gap between germline ends came to 13 bases. This CDR3 contains 16 residues. Germline V gene lookup returns CDR1 LGHNA and CDR2 YNFKEQ. The CDR3 nucleotides read TGTGCCAGCAGCCAAGAAAGGGGACTGACAAATCAGCCCCAGCATTTT. Amino acid sequence: CASSQERGLTNQPQHF.

V is TRBV20-1 and J is TRBJ2-1; unclear D gene. CDR1 DFQATT and CDR2 SNEGSKA come from the germline V gene (reference sequence). The CDR3 runs 14 residues. Trimming pared 3 bases from V and 1 base from J, leaving 10 bases between. In DNA form, the CDR3 reads TGCAGTGCTAGTCGGGCGGAGTCCTACAATGAGCAGTTCTTC. Encoded protein: CSASRAESYNEQFF.